The next 32 T cell receptor beta chains were all read from a single sample in a study of early T cells in non-severe SARS-CoV-2 infection. Via MiXCR, TCRdb re-called the 5' RACE reads, giving one row per CDR3 protein. The sample holds tens of thousands of distinct CDR3 sequences, around 5% seen once. The sequencing input was whole blood. The receptors here all came from an adult who was a healthcare worker with PCR-confirmed SARS-CoV-2 infection or an uninfected control (not recorded which).

In its sample, this clonotype was seen many times. The chain is built from TRBV5-6 and TRBJ1-2, with D possibly being TRBD1 (5 bases). With 4 bases removed from V and 2 bases from J, the gap between germline ends came to 18 bases. This CDR3 has 16 amino acids. The V gene's germline CDR1 is SGHDT and CDR2 YYEEEE. CDR3 loop: CASSPNRLSLNYGYTF. The CDR3 region has the DNA TGTGCCAGCAGCCCGAACAGGTTATCCTTGAACTATGGCTACACCTTC.

This clonotype has a handful of counts. The V and J genes are TRBV2 and TRBJ1-2, with a tentative D call TRBD1 (6 bases). This CDR3 has 14 residues. Germline assignment: CDR1 SNHLY and CDR2 FYNNEI. With 4 bases removed from V and 8 bases from J, the gap between germline ends came to 17 bases. The CDR3 coding sequence is TGTGCCAGCAGTGCGGGTTTCAGGGGATCCGGCTACACCTTC. Amino acids: CASSAGFRGSGYTF.

The table lists this clonotype with many counts. The gene calls are TRBV29-1 and TRBJ1-1; tentatively, D is TRBD1 (5 bases). The V gene lost 4 bases and the J gene lost 3 bases, with 12 bases spanning the gap. The V gene's germline CDR1 is SQVTM and CDR2 ANQGSEA. This CDR3 is 13 amino acids long. The CDR3 protein is CSVGKLGDTEAFF. The CDR3 DNA is TGCAGCGTTGGGAAGCTGGGGGACACTGAAGCTTTCTTT.

This clonotype was counted many times. Sequence at one end of the junction differs from germline and may be a read error. The chain uses TRBV10-3 and TRBJ2-1; 10 bases align to TRBD2. The CDR3 has 14 amino acids. In germline, CDR1 is ENHRY, CDR2 SYGVKD. The CDR3 region is CAIGGLASSNEQFF. In DNA form, the CDR3 reads TGTGCCATCGGGGGACTAGCGTCCTCCAATGAGCAGTTCTTC.

This clonotype was counted many times. The rearrangement links TRBV6-2 or TRBV6-3 to TRBJ2-7, with D perhaps matching TRBD1 or TRBD2 (5 bases each). This CDR3 region has 13 residues. V shed 6 bases and J shed 2 bases, with 11 bases lying between them. From germline, CDR1 is MNHEY and CDR2 SVGEGT. The CDR3: CASSGDGTYEQYV. The CDR3 coding sequence is TGTGCCAGCAGCGGGGACGGAACCTACGAGCAGTACGTC.

This clonotype was observed at least ten times. CDR3 residues: CASSLSGTAYNEQFF. In DNA, the CDR3 is TGTGCCAGCAGCCTGTCCGGGACAGCCTACAATGAGCAGTTCTTC. The chain has TRBV7-8 and TRBJ2-1; 7 bases fit TRBD1. V lost 5 bases to trimming and J lost 2 bases; unmatched junction nucleotides: 6. The germline gives CDR1 SGHVS, CDR2 FQNEAQ. This CDR3 is 15 amino acids long. Supplemented by reference TRBV7-8 and TRBJ2-1, the full variable domain reads GAGVSQSPRYKVAKRGQDVALRCDPISGHVSLFWYQQALGQGPEFLTYFQNEAQLDKSGLPSDRFFAERPEGSVSTLKIQRTQQEDSAVYLCASSLSGTAYNEQFFGPGTRLTVL.

Only a few counts were recorded for this clonotype. This chain uses TRBV18 with TRBJ1-1; 11 bases match TRBD1. The J segment lost 3 bases and the V segment lost 6 bases, leaving 6 bases of the junction unmatched. The CDR3 has 15 residues. Germline values: CDR1 KGHSH, CDR2 LQKENI. The CDR3 DNA reads as TGTGCCAGCTCCCTCATGGGACAGGGGGACACTGAAGCTTTCTTT. This codes for CASSLMGQGDTEAFF.

The chain uses TRBV7-9 and TRBJ2-3, with TRBD2 matching over 8 bases. Per germline, CDR1 SEHNR and CDR2 FQNEAQ (reference sequence). The CDR3 loop spans 17 amino acids. V lost 5 bases, J lost 1 base, and 11 bases stayed unmatched. DNA for the CDR3: TGTGCCAGCAGCATACACCCACTAGCGGAGGGCACAGATACGCAGTATTTT. This translates into CASSIHPLAEGTDTQYF.

This clonotype has ten or more counts. The chain combines TRBV15 with TRBJ2-5; 7 bases are a match to TRBD2. The CDR3 consists of 17 residues. The ends lost 1 base at V and 5 bases at J; junction bases unmatched: 13. The germline gives CDR1 LNHNV, CDR2 YYDKDF (reference sequence). The CDR3 is CATSRAPPGGSGETQYF. CDR3 in DNA: TGTGCCACCAGCAGAGCCCCACCCGGCGGGAGTGGTGAGACCCAGTACTTC.

A few counts support this clonotype. V and J are TRBV20-1 and TRBJ2-7; tentative D call: TRBD2 (6 bases). This CDR3 contains 13 residues. V lost 3 bases and J 2 bases, leaving 11 bases between the germline ends. Germline assignment: CDR1 DFQATT and CDR2 SNEGSKA (reference sequence). CDR3 protein: CSASGRSAYEQYF. The CDR3 nucleotides read TGCAGTGCTAGCGGGAGAAGTGCCTACGAGCAGTACTTC.

The table lists this clonotype with a few counts. The chain joins TRBV7-9 to TRBJ1-2; TRBD1 is a possible D gene (6 bases). V gave up 4 bases and J gave up 5 bases, with 23 bases separating them. The CDR3 runs to 17 residues. Germline assignment: CDR1 SEHNR and CDR2 FQNEAQ (reference sequence). The CDR3 reads CASSSGTRPETGYGYTF. As DNA, the CDR3 is TGTGCCAGCAGCTCGGGGACAAGGCCTGAGACGGGGTATGGCTACACCTTC.

This clonotype has only a few counts. This chain links TRBV11-2 with TRBJ2-1; 10 bases are a match to TRBD2. Unmatched junction bases numbered 13, after V lost 1 base and J lost 7 bases. The CDR3 length is 18 residues. Germline CDR1 and CDR2: SGHAT and FQNNGV. The CDR3 sequence: CASSLGKILAGSKNEQFF. CDR3 in DNA: TGTGCCAGCAGCTTAGGAAAAATACTAGCGGGGAGCAAAAATGAGCAGTTCTTC. Supplemented by reference TRBV11-2 and TRBJ2-1, the full variable domain reads EAGVAQSPRYKIIEKRQSVAFWCNPISGHATLYWYQQILGQGPKLLIQFQNNGVVDDSQLPKDRFSAERLKGVDSTLKIQPAKLEDSAVYLCASSLGKILAGSKNEQFFGPGTRLTVL.

Ten or more counts support this clonotype. The rearrangement links TRBV6-6 to TRBJ1-5; tentative D call: TRBD1 (6 bases). Trimming shortened V by 4 bases and J by 2 bases, and 12 bases separated the two germline ends. In germline, CDR1 is MNHNY, CDR2 SVGAGI (reference sequence). This CDR3 is built from 15 residues. The CDR3 bases are TGTGCCAGCAGTTCAGGACAGATTGGCAATCAGCCCCAGCATTTT. It translates to CASSSGQIGNQPQHF.

This clonotype was detected ten times or more. As DNA, the CDR3 is TGCAGTGCTAGAGAGGTAGCGGGGGTCAATGAGCAGTTCTTC. Amino acids: CSAREVAGVNEQFF. This sequence joins TRBV20-1 and TRBJ2-1; 9 nucleotides line up with TRBD2. V lost 0 bases, J lost 6 bases, and 3 bases stayed unmatched. Per germline, CDR1 DFQATT and CDR2 SNEGSKA (reference sequence). This CDR3 contains 14 residues.

This clonotype has only a few counts. This chain uses TRBV9 with TRBJ2-1; unclear D gene. Per the germline V gene, CDR1 is SGDLS and CDR2 is YYNGEE. V shed 3 bases and J shed 7 bases, with 20 bases lying between them. This CDR3 comprises 16 residues. CDR3: CASSGKDGKITNEQFF. The CDR3 DNA reads as TGTGCCAGCAGCGGAAAGGACGGAAAAATTACAAATGAGCAGTTCTTC. Full variable domain (remainder filled in from reference TRBV9 and TRBJ2-1): DSGVTQTPKHLITATGQRVTLRCSPRSGDLSVYWYQQSLDQGLQFLIQYYNGEERAKGNILERFSAQQFPDLHSELNLSSLELGDSALYFCASSGKDGKITNEQFFGPGTRLTVL.

In this sample, this clonotype turned up many times. The V and J genes are TRBV6-2 or TRBV6-3 and TRBJ2-7; no firm D call. Germline CDR1 and CDR2: MNHEY and SVGEGT. This CDR3 region has 13 residues. V lost 2 bases and J lost 6, with 11 bases in between. This chain's CDR3 is CASSYDVFSEQYV. Here the CDR3 DNA reads TGTGCCAGCAGTTACGACGTATTTTCCGAGCAGTACGTC.

This clonotype appeared many times. The chain recombines TRBV29-1 with TRBJ1-1, with D hard to call. The CDR3 covers 11 residues. The germline gives CDR1 SQVTM, CDR2 ANQGSEA. Trimming left V 6 bases short and J 0 bases short, with 5 bases between. As DNA, the CDR3 is TGCAGCGTAGGCTTGAACACTGAAGCTTTCTTT. Its translation is CSVGLNTEAFF.

This clonotype turned up a few times. This chain joins TRBV18 and TRBJ1-1; D unclear. V gave up 3 bases and J gave up 1 base, with 12 bases separating them. The germline CDR1 and CDR2 sequences are KGHSH and LQKENI. CDR3 length equals 15 residues. This CDR3 is CASSPQTSRNTEAFF. CDR3 nucleotides: TGTGCCAGCTCACCCCAGACATCCAGGAACACTGAAGCTTTCTTT.

This clonotype appeared many times. The gene calls are TRBV12-3 or TRBV12-4 and TRBJ1-1; D is unclear. V lost 5 bases and J 4 bases, leaving 14 bases between the germline ends. The CDR3 is 14 residues long. CDR3 region: CASSPLGSGTEAFF. In nucleotides, the CDR3 is TGTGCCAGCAGTCCACTTGGGAGTGGCACTGAAGCTTTCTTT.

This chain joins TRBV9 and TRBJ2-2, with 9 bases matching TRBD1. V shed 4 bases and J 4 bases; nucleotides not matched to a gene: 8. CDR3 length: 16 residues. The germline gives CDR1 SGDLS, CDR2 YYNGEE. The CDR3 spells CASSYSGQGGTGELFF. The CDR3, as DNA: TGTGCCAGCAGCTACTCGGGACAGGGCGGCACCGGGGAGCTGTTTTTT.

This clonotype has ten or more counts. CDR3 residues: CASSQEPGPSSYEQYF. In nucleotides, the CDR3 is TGCGCCAGCAGCCAAGAACCAGGCCCCAGCTCCTACGAGCAGTACTTC. The rearrangement joins TRBV4-1 to TRBJ2-7; D is ambiguous. V was cut by 0 bases and J by 0 bases, with 12 bases left in between. Germline loops: CDR1 MGHRA, CDR2 YSYEKL. The CDR3 has 16 residues.

V and J are TRBV28 and TRBJ2-7, with a weak D call TRBD1 (6 bases). CDR1 is MDHEN and CDR2 is SYDVKM in the germline V gene. This CDR3 is 13 amino acids long. V dropped 5 bases and J dropped 2 bases, with 10 bases sitting between them. This CDR3 is CASSKQGTYEQYV. The CDR3 DNA reads TGTGCCAGCAGTAAACAGGGAACCTACGAGCAGTACGTC.

Ten or more counts support this clonotype. The chain carries TRBV7-9 and TRBJ1-6; 7 nucleotides agree with TRBD1. The V and J ends lost 5 bases and 6 bases, in that order; junction bases with no gene match: 4. This CDR3 is built from 14 residues. Germline CDR1 and CDR2: SEHNR and FQNEAQ (reference sequence). The CDR3 region has the DNA TGTGCCAGCAGCGACCGGGACAGTAATTCACCCCTCCACTTT. This gives the protein CASSDRDSNSPLHF. Based on the CDR3 plus reference TRBV7-9 and TRBJ1-6, the full variable domain is DTGVSQNPRHKITKRGQNVTFRCDPISEHNRLYWYRQTLGQGPEFLTYFQNEAQLEKSRLLSDRFSAERPKGSFSTLEIQRTEQGDSAMYLCASSDRDSNSPLHFGNGTRLTVT.

This clonotype is medium-sized by share. The gene calls are TRBV5-6 and TRBJ2-6; D possibly corresponds to TRBD2 (5 bases). Germline V CDR1 and CDR2: SGHDT, YYEEEE. CDR3 length: 16 amino acids. Trimming removed 0 bases at V and 1 base at J, with 8 bases between. CDR3 DNA sequence: TGTGCCAGCAGCTTGGGAGGGCTATCTGGGGCCAACGTCCTGACTTTC. It codes for CASSLGGLSGANVLTF.

This clonotype was seen repeatedly, ten times or more. CDR3 sequence: CSARTDEQFF. DNA of the CDR3: TGCAGTGCTAGAACCGATGAGCAGTTCTTC. The chain combines TRBV20-1 with TRBJ2-1; D is undetermined. This CDR3 has 10 amino acids. With 2 bases removed from V and 8 bases from J, the gap between germline ends came to 4 bases. Germline assignment: CDR1 DFQATT and CDR2 SNEGSKA (reference sequence).

This clonotype was picked up many times. The V and J genes are TRBV3-1 and TRBJ2-7; the match to TRBD1 covers 7 bases. Germline V gives CDR1 LGHDT, CDR2 YNNKEL (reference sequence). This CDR3 has 17 residues. The trim removed 0 bases at V and 0 bases at J, leaving 8 bases unmatched. The CDR3 sequence is CASSQDHTGTVSYEQYF. The CDR3 coding sequence is TGTGCCAGCAGCCAAGACCATACCGGGACAGTCTCCTACGAGCAGTACTTC.

Many counts were recorded for this clonotype. This sequence joins TRBV12-5 and TRBJ2-1; D uncertain. The CDR3 length is 9 residues. The ends were cut back, 5 bases at V and 10 bases at J, with 3 bases in the middle. Germline V lookup: CDR1 LGHNT, CDR2 FRNRAP. The CDR3 reads CASGPEQFF. The CDR3 bases are TGTGCTAGTGGTCCGGAGCAGTTCTTC.

This clonotype rates as medium-sized. This rearrangement joins TRBV20-1 to TRBJ2-5; D may be TRBD1 (6 bases). The CDR3 loop spans 13 amino acids. V shed 6 bases and J shed 5 bases, with 16 bases lying between them. Germline V gene lookup returns CDR1 DFQATT and CDR2 SNEGSKA (reference sequence). The CDR3 DNA is TGCAGTGCCGTACAGGGTACCCCCGAGACCCAGTACTTC. It specifies CSAVQGTPETQYF.

In its sample, this clonotype was seen a few times. For the CDR3, the DNA is TGTGCCAGCAGCTTGGAAGGGTTTATTGAAAAACTGTTTTTT. It translates to CASSLEGFIEKLFF. This rearrangement joins TRBV5-6 to TRBJ1-4; D is unclear. CDR3 length: 14 amino acids. Between the trimmed V and J ends, which lost 0 bases and 7 bases, there was a span of 10 bases. Germline CDR1 and CDR2: SGHDT and YYEEEE.

This clonotype has a count of ten or more. Written as DNA, the CDR3 is TGTGCCAGCAGCTTGGAAACAGGATTTAGTTATGGCTACACCTTC. Encoded protein: CASSLETGFSYGYTF. V and J are TRBV5-6 and TRBJ1-2, with D perhaps matching TRBD1 (5 bases). The CDR3 spans 15 residues. V was cut by 0 bases and J by 5 bases, with 14 bases left in between. The germline CDR1 and CDR2 sequences are SGHDT and YYEEEE.

This clonotype was recorded many times. Germline is not matched at one junction end, which may reflect a read error. V usage is TRBV7-9 and J usage is TRBJ2-5; D could derive from TRBD1 or TRBD2 (6 bases each). Looked up from germline, CDR1 is SEHNR and CDR2 is FQNEAQ (reference sequence). CDR3 length: 15 amino acids. CDR3 in amino acids: CASNLGGGFQETQYF. The CDR3 DNA follows: TGTGCCAGCAACTTAGGGGGAGGATTTCAAGAGACCCAGTACTTC.

This clonotype was found many times. The V and J genes are TRBV10-3 and TRBJ2-2; 8 bases fit TRBD1. V lost 2 bases and J lost 3; bases outside the gene matches: 2. This CDR3 spans 15 amino acids. Per the germline V gene, CDR1 is ENHRY and CDR2 is SYGVKD. CDR3 coding DNA: TGTGCCATCAGTGAGGCGGGACAGGACACCGGGGAGCTGTTTTTT. Protein product: CAISEAGQDTGELFF.